These 11 T cell receptor beta chains came from one sample sequenced in a study of blood T cells in healthy people across ages. Next came a second PCR, run for about 6 to 11 cycles, which used a sample-barcoded 5' primer along with a J-beta primer mix. Using its own MiXCR run on the 5' RACE reads, TCRdb lists one record per CDR3 protein. The profile shows hundreds of thousands of distinct CDR3 sequences, 58% of them singletons. The sequenced sample consisted of blood. Receptors originate from a man aged 30 to 39 in good health.

This clonotype occurred a few times. The gene calls are TRBV20-1 and TRBJ1-1, with D uncertain. V gave up 5 bases and J gave up 0 bases, with 10 bases separating them. Looked up from germline, CDR1 is DFQATT and CDR2 is SNEGSKA (reference sequence). This CDR3 is built from 13 residues. The CDR3 reads CSAGPQVNTEAFF. In DNA form, the CDR3 reads TGCAGTGCTGGCCCCCAAGTGAACACTGAAGCTTTCTTT.

The chain couples TRBV4-2 to TRBJ1-5; no firm D call. Looked up from germline, CDR1 is LGHNA and CDR2 is YNFKEQ. The CDR3 is made up of 15 amino acids. V was pared by 2 bases and J by 4 bases, with 12 bases between. In nucleotides, the CDR3 is TGTGCCAGCAGCCAATCTCCCGACCGAAATCAGCCCCAGCATTTT. This sequence encodes CASSQSPDRNQPQHF.

The chain recombines TRBV4-3 with TRBJ2-3; TRBD2 matches at 10 bases. The CDR3 loop spans 16 amino acids. V lost 0 bases to trimming and J lost 4 bases; unmatched junction nucleotides: 4. Germline-derived CDR1 and CDR2 are LGHNA and YSLEER. CDR3 sequence: CASSQDLLAGPDTQYF. The CDR3 region has the DNA TGCGCCAGCAGCCAAGATCTACTAGCGGGACCAGATACGCAGTATTTT.

The gene calls are TRBV4-1 and TRBJ2-5; weak D call: TRBD2 (6 bases). CDR1 MGHRA and CDR2 YSYEKL come from the germline V gene. There are 14 residues in the CDR3. The V and J ends lost 2 bases and 3 bases respectively, with 10 bases between them. The CDR3 bases are TGCGCCAGCAGCCAACTAGGGGAGGAAGAGACCCAGTACTTC. This gives the protein CASSQLGEEETQYF.

This clonotype has a handful of counts. The CDR3 spells CSVLSGGAGEQFF. The CDR3 DNA reads as TGCAGCGTTCTCAGCGGGGGGGCAGGTGAGCAGTTCTTC. The J gene is TRBJ2-1, the V gene TRBV29-1; 10 bases map to TRBD2. The CDR3 has 13 amino acids. CDR1 is SQVTM, CDR2 ANQGSEA, per germline. V shed 5 bases, J shed 9 bases, and the junction held 7 bases outside the gene matches.

This clonotype came up once. The rearrangement links TRBV7-9 to TRBJ2-3, with D possibly TRBD2 on 6 matching bases. V was clipped by 0 bases and J by 5 bases, with 15 bases between them. CDR3 length equals 16 residues. Germline V gives CDR1 SEHNR, CDR2 FQNEAQ (reference sequence). The CDR3 loop reads CASSLAGTSRGDTQYF. In nucleotides, the CDR3 is TGTGCCAGCAGCTTAGCTGGGACTTCTCGCGGAGATACGCAGTATTTT.

The chain recombines TRBV5-1 with TRBJ2-5, with a weak D call TRBD2 (5 bases). Trimming took off 4 bases at V and 11 bases at J, with 18 bases between the two ends. The CDR3 loop spans 13 amino acids. CDR1 and CDR2 from the germline V gene are SGHRS and YFSETQ. Here the CDR3 DNA reads TGCGCCAGCAGCACCGGGTCTCTCGGGGAGCAGTACTTC. Translation gives CASSTGSLGEQYF.

The CDR3 DNA follows: TGCAGTGCAACGACCCTTATCGCCCACAATGAGCAGTTCTTC. It encodes CSATTLIAHNEQFF. This chain links TRBV20-1 with TRBJ2-1, with no clear D. V gave up 6 bases and J gave up 5 bases, with 17 bases separating them. Per the germline V gene, CDR1 is DFQATT and CDR2 is SNEGSKA (reference sequence). This CDR3 has 14 amino acids.

V gene TRBV28 combines with J gene TRBJ2-4; weak D call: TRBD2 (5 bases). CDR3 length: 15 residues. CDR1 and CDR2 from the germline V gene are MDHEN and SYDVKM. V was pared by 4 bases and J by 7 bases, with 17 bases between. The CDR3 coding sequence is TGTGCCAGCAGTTCGGGTCAGGCAGAGCGGAACATTCAGTACTTC. Its translation: CASSSGQAERNIQYF.

This clonotype was recorded at least ten times. The chain has TRBV7-2 and TRBJ2-7; 7 bases fit TRBD2. The CDR3 loop spans 13 amino acids. Germline V gene sequence: CDR1 SGHTA, CDR2 FQGNSA. Trimming at V came to 5 bases and at J to 1 base, leaving 2 bases not matched to a gene. The CDR3 DNA reads TGTGCCAGCAGCCCGGGGGGTTCCTACGAGCAGTACTTC. Amino acids: CASSPGGSYEQYF.

The genes are TRBV7-9 and TRBJ1-1, with TRBD1 matching 10 bases. Germline CDR1 and CDR2: SEHNR and FQNEAQ (reference sequence). After removal of 5 bases from V and 9 bases from J, the junction contained 6 bases not matched to a gene. The CDR3 runs to 13 residues. In DNA, the CDR3 is TGTGCCAGCAGCCGAGGGACAGGGGAAAAAGCTTTCTTT. Its translation is CASSRGTGEKAFF. The variable domain in full, with the rest retrieved from reference TRBV7-9 and TRBJ1-1, is DTGVSQNPRHKITKRGQNVTFRCDPISEHNRLYWYRQTLGQGPEFLTYFQNEAQLEKSRLLSDRFSAERPKGSFSTLEIQRTEQGDSAMYLCASSRGTGEKAFFGQGTRLTVV.